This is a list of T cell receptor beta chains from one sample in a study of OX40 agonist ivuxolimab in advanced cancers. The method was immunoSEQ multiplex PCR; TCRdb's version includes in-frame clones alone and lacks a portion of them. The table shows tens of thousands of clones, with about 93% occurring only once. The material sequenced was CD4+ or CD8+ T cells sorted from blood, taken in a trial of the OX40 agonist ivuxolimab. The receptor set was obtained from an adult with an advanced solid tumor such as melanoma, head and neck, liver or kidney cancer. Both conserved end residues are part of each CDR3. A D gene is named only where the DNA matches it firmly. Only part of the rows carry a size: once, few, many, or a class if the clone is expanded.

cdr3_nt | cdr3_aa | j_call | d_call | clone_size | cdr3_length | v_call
TGCGCCAGCAGCCAAGGCGGGGGCGGCTACACCTTC | CASSQGGGGYTF | TRBJ1-2 | - | - | 12 | TRBV4-1
TGCGCCAGCAGCCCCCTCTGGCGGGAGGGGGACAATGAGCAGTTCTTC | CASSPLWREGDNEQFF | TRBJ2-1 | TRBD2 | - | 16 | TRBV4-1
TGTGCCAGTAGTGGATGGCGGCCCTACGAGCAGTACTTC | CASSGWRPYEQYF | TRBJ2-7 | - | - | 13 | TRBV19
TGTGCCAGCAGCCAGGGAGGGGGGGGGCACACTGAAGCTTTCTTT | CASSQGGGGHTEAFF | TRBJ1-1 | - | - | 15 | TRBV27
TGTGCCAGCCAACCGGGACTAGGGTCGTACGAGCAGTACTTC | CASQPGLGSYEQYF | TRBJ2-7 | TRBD2 | - | 14 | TRBV27
TGCGCCAGCAGCGGTACCTGGACAGGGGGGTATACGCAGTATTTT | CASSGTWTGGYTQYF | TRBJ2-3 | TRBD1 | - | 15 | TRBV5-1
TGTGCCAGCAGTGGCGTACCTCCGGGACAGGACGCCTACGAGCAGTACTTC | CASSGVPPGQDAYEQYF | TRBJ2-7 | TRBD1 | - | 17 | TRBV25-1
TGCGCCAGCAGCCCCAACTTGGAGGGGTGGGGCTACGAGCAGTACTTC | CASSPNLEGWGYEQYF | TRBJ2-7 | - | - | 16 | TRBV4-1
TGTGCCAGCAGCTCACCAGACTGGGAGACGCAGTATTTT | CASSSPDWETQYF | TRBJ2-3 | - | - | 13 | TRBV7-9
TGTGCCAGTAGTATCCTACAGGGGCGGACGTCCTACGAGCAGTACTTC | CASSILQGRTSYEQYF | TRBJ2-7 | TRBD1 | - | 16 | TRBV19
TGCGCCAGCAGCCAAGAGACAAGGGCGGGCACTGAAGCTTTCTTT | CASSQETRAGTEAFF | TRBJ1-1 | - | - | 15 | TRBV4-1
TGCGCCAGCTCTGTGGACCTAATGAACACTGAAGCTTTCTTT | CASSVDLMNTEAFF | TRBJ1-1 | - | - | 14 | TRBV10-1
TGCGCCAGCAGCCAAGATCACAGGGGGCACGAGCAGTACTTC | CASSQDHRGHEQYF | TRBJ2-7 | TRBD1 | - | 14 | TRBV4-3
TGTGCCAGCAGCCCAGAATCGATGATCTACGAGCAGTACTTC | CASSPESMIYEQYF | TRBJ2-7 | - | - | 14 | TRBV5-4
TGTGCCAGCAGCTCGGGACAGGGGGCGACCCCCTACGAGCAGTACTTC | CASSSGQGATPYEQYF | TRBJ2-7 | TRBD1 | - | 16 | TRBV5-4
TGTGCCAGTAGTCTGGCCTACCCCTCCTACGAGCAGTACTTC | CASSLAYPSYEQYF | TRBJ2-7 | - | once | 14 | TRBV19
TGTGCCAGCAGCTTAGGCAGGACCTACGAGCAGTACTTC | CASSLGRTYEQYF | TRBJ2-7 | - | - | 13 | TRBV13
TGTGCTAGCAGCCCGGGACAGGGATTGAAGACCCAGTACTTC | CASSPGQGLKTQYF | TRBJ2-5 | TRBD1 | - | 14 | TRBV7-7
TGTGCCAGCAGTTTATTAGCGGGAGGCCCCTACAATGAGCAGTTCTTC | CASSLLAGGPYNEQFF | TRBJ2-1 | TRBD2 | once | 16 | TRBV27
TGTGCCAGCAGTTTGGCGAACACTGAAGCTTTCTTT | CASSLANTEAFF | TRBJ1-1 | - | once | 12 | TRBV6-5
TGTGCCAGCAGTTTTCGAACAGGGAGAAGATCTAACTATGGCTACACCTTC | CASSFRTGRRSNYGYTF | TRBJ1-2 | - | - | 17 | TRBV28
TGTGCCAGCAGTTTAGGGGGGCGAGACTATGGCTACACCTTC | CASSLGGRDYGYTF | TRBJ1-2 | - | - | 14 | TRBV28
TGCGCCAGCAATGGGGGGCACGACTATGGCTACACCTTC | CASNGGHDYGYTF | TRBJ1-2 | - | - | 13 | TRBV10-2
TGTGCCTGGAGTGTATGGACGAATCAGCCCCAGCATTTT | CAWSVWTNQPQHF | TRBJ1-5 | - | few | 13 | TRBV30
TGTGCCAGCAGCTTGGTTCTAGCGGGAGCAGATACGCAGTATTTT | CASSLVLAGADTQYF | TRBJ2-3 | TRBD2 | - | 15 | TRBV5-4
TGTGCCACCAGCAGAGCAGGGGGGAGAACTGAAGCTTTCTTT | CATSRAGGRTEAFF | TRBJ1-1 | TRBD1 | - | 14 | TRBV15
TGTGCCAGCAGCGTAGCTGGAGGGAACCACGAGCAGTACTTC | CASSVAGGNHEQYF | TRBJ2-7 | - | once | 14 | TRBV9
TGCAGCGTCCGACAGGTCAGCTCCTACGAGCAGTACTTC | CSVRQVSSYEQYF | TRBJ2-7 | - | - | 13 | TRBV29-1
TGTGCCAGCAGCCCACAGCTTTGGGGGGCGAACACTGAAGCTTTCTTT | CASSPQLWGANTEAFF | TRBJ1-1 | - | few | 16 | TRBV7-7